This T cell receptor beta chain appears in the sequencing data of a study of PD-1 blockade in mismatch repair-deficient tumors. The TCR-sequenced patients were a few responders to pembrolizumab. Assay: immunoSEQ multiplex PCR; the TCRdb copy retains only in-frame clones and omits some. Of roughly 84,000 clones in the sample, 65% to 85% were seen once. From germline, CDR1 is SGDLS and CDR2 YYNGEE. Trimming removed 3 bases from V and 8 bases from J, with 8 bases in between. The CDR3 contains 12 residues. Material: peripheral blood, obtained 12 weeks after starting pembrolizumab. This clonotype originated in an adult with mismatch repair-deficient cancer. The rearrangement uses TRBV9 and TRBJ2-2; possibly TRBD1 for D (6 bases). CDR3 protein: CASSETGGELFF. The CDR3, as DNA: TGTGCCAGCAGCGAAACAGGGGGGGAGCTGTTTTTT.